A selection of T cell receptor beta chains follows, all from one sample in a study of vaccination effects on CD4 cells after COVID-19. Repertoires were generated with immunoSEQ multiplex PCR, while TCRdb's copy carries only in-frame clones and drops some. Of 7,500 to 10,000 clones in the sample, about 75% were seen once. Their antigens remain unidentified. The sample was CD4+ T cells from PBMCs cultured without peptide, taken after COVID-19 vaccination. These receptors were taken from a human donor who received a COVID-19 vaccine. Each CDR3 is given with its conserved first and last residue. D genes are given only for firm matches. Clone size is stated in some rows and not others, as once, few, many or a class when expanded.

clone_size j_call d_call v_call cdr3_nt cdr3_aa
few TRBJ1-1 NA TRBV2 TGTGCCAGCAGAATTGACAGAGGGCGACGGAACACTGAAGCTTTCTTT CASRIDRGRRNTEAFF
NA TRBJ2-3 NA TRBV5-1 TGCGCCAGCAGCTTGGAAGGGAATGGGGCAGATACGCAGTATTTT CASSLEGNGADTQYF
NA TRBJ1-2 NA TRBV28 TGTGCCACGCCCGAAGGCTACACCTTC CATPEGYTF
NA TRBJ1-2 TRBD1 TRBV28 TGTGCCAGCAGTTTGCCCGGGACAGGGGCCTACGGTGGCTACACCTTC CASSLPGTGAYGGYTF
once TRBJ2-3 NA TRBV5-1 TGCGCCAGCAGAGAAGGAGATTGGGGTACGCAGTATTTT CASREGDWGTQYF
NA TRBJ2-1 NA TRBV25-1 TGTGCCAGCACCCAGGGCTCCTACAATGAGCAGTTCTTC CASTQGSYNEQFF
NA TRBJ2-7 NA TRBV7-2 TGTGCCAGCAGCTTAGGTCTAGGGGGTGCCTACGAGCAGTACTTC CASSLGLGGAYEQYF
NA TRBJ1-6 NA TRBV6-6 TGTGCCAGCAGTTACGGGTGGGCAGTAGATAATTCACCCCTCCACTTT CASSYGWAVDNSPLHF
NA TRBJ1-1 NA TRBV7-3 TGTGCCAGCAGCCTGAACCCCTTGATGAACACTGAAGCTTTCTTT CASSLNPLMNTEAFF
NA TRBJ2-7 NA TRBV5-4 TGTGCCAGCAGCTTGGAACGGTTTAGCGAGCAGTACTTC CASSLERFSEQYF
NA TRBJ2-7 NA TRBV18 TGTGCCAGCTCACAAGGAACAGGGACCTACTACGAGCAGTACTTC CASSQGTGTYYEQYF
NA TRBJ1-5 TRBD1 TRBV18 TGTGCCAGCTCACCCGGGACAGCCTCTCAGCCCCAGCATTTT CASSPGTASQPQHF
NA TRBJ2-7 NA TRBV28 TGTGCCAGCAGTCCAGTCGGGACTCCTCCCTACGAGCAGTACTTC CASSPVGTPPYEQYF
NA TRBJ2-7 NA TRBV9 TGTGCCAGCAGCGTATGGCCCCGCCCGAGCGTAGCAGAAAAAGAGGTCTACGAGCAGTACTTC CASSVWPRPSVAEKEVYEQYF
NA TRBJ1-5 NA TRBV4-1 TGCGCCAGCAGCCGCTGGGAGGGGAATCAGCCCCAGCATTTT CASSRWEGNQPQHF
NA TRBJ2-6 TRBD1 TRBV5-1 TGCGCCAGCAGCGGATCCGGGACAGGGGGCTCTGGGGCCAACGTCCTGACTTTC CASSGSGTGGSGANVLTF
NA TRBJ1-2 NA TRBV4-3 TGCGCCAGCAGTCGACGGTCGGAGGGCTATGGCTACACCTTC CASSRRSEGYGYTF
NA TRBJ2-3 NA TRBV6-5 TGTGCCAGCACCTGGGAGGGGGCCCATACGCAGTATTTT CASTWEGAHTQYF
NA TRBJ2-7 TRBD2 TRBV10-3 TGTGCCATCAGCTCATCGGTTACTAGCGGCTACGAGCAGTACTTC CAISSSVTSGYEQYF
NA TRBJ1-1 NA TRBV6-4 TGTGCCAGCAGTGACGGGGAGAACACTGAAGCTTTCTTT CASSDGENTEAFF
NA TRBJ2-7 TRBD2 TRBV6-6 TGTGCCAGCAGTTACACTAGCGGGGGCGGCGGCTACGAGCAGTACTTC CASSYTSGGGGYEQYF
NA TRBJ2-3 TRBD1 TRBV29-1 TGCAGCGTTGGACAGGGAAGCACAGATACGCAGTATTTT CSVGQGSTDTQYF
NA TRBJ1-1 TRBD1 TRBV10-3 TGTGCCATCAGTGAGTCGACCGGACAGGGGGCTTCAAGGGCTGAAGCTTTCTTT CAISESTGQGASRAEAFF
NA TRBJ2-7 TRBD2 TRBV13 TGTGCCAGCAGCCACGGTGAAGCTCGGGTTAGCGGGAGGGCCCCCTACGAGCAGTACTTC CASSHGEARVSGRAPYEQYF
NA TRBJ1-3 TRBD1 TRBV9 TGTGCCAGCAGCGTAGAGGGACAGGGGGCAAACACCATATATTTT CASSVEGQGANTIYF
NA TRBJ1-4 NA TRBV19 TGTGCCAGTAGTATCGGGGGGCAAACTAATGAAAAACTGTTTTTT CASSIGGQTNEKLFF
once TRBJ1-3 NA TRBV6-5 TGTGCCAGCAGTTATGCTCGGTCAACTGGAAACACCATATATTTT CASSYARSTGNTIYF
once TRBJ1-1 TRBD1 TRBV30 TGTGCCTGGAGTTTAGGGACAGGGTTTGAAGCTTTCTTT CAWSLGTGFEAFF
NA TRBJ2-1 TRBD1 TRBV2 TGTGCCAGCAGTCGCGACAGGGGGCGCGGCAATGAGCAGTTCTTC CASSRDRGRGNEQFF
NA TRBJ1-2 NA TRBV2 TGTGCCAGCAGTGATATGGCTAACTATGGCTACACCTTC CASSDMANYGYTF
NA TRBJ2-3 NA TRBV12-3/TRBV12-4 TGTGCCAGCAGCCAGACGGGCTCCGATACGCAGTATTTT CASSQTGSDTQYF
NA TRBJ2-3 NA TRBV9 TGTGCCAGCAGCGTAGAGGCAGGGAGGACAGATACGCAGTATTTT CASSVEAGRTDTQYF
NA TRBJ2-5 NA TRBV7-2 TGTGCCAGCAGCCCACGGGCGGCAGAGGGAGAGACCCAGTACTTC CASSPRAAEGETQYF
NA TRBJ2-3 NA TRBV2 TGTGCCAGCGACTTGGGGCGCCAGACAGATACGCAGTATTTT CASDLGRQTDTQYF
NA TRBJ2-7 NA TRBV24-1 TGTGCCACCAGTGAGGCGGGACACTCCTACGAGCAGTACTTC CATSEAGHSYEQYF
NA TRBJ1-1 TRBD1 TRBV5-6 TGTGCCAGCAGCCCTGGGACAGGTAGGGGCACTGAAGCTTTCTTT CASSPGTGRGTEAFF
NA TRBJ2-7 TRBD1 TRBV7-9 TGTGCCAGCAGCTTAGCGGGTGACAGGGGCCTGGGGCAGTACTTC CASSLAGDRGLGQYF
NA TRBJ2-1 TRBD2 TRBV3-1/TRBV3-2 TGTGCCAGCAGCGCTACGTCTAGCGGGAGTCACTTAAATGAGCAGTTCTTC CASSATSSGSHLNEQFF
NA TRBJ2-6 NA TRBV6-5 TGTGCCAGCAGTGACTCTACCGGAGGGGCTCGGACTTTC CASSDSTGGARTF
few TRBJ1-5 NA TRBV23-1 TGCGCCAGCAGTCAATCAGGGCAGGAAAATCAGCCCCAGCATTTT CASSQSGQENQPQHF
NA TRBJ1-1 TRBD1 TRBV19 TGTGCCAGTAGTACCGGACAGGTCGGGGAAGCTTTCTTT CASSTGQVGEAFF
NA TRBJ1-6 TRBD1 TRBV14 TGTGCCAGCAGCCACAGACAGGGGGCTAATTCACCCCTCCACTTT CASSHRQGANSPLHF
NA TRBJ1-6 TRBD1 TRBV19 TGTGCCAGTAGTCCCCGGACAGGCGGGCGATATTCACCCCTCCACTTT CASSPRTGGRYSPLHF
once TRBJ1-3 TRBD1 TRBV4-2 TGTGCCAGCAGCCCTGGGGGCAGGGGGCGGTCTGGAAACACCATATATTTT CASSPGGRGRSGNTIYF
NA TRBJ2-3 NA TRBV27 TGTGCCAGCAGTTCGCCTGGGACTGCCCCCGCAGATACGCAGTATTTT CASSSPGTAPADTQYF
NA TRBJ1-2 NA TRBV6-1 TGTGCCAGCAGTGAAGGACCCAGACCCGCTAACTATGGCTACACCTTC CASSEGPRPANYGYTF
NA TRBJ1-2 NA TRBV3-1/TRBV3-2 TGTGCCAGCAGCCCCCCTTCGGGAGGGCCCTATGGCTACACCTTC CASSPPSGGPYGYTF
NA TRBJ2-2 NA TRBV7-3 TGTGCCAGCAGCTTAGGAGGGGGCGCCCCGGGCGGGGAGCTGTTTTTT CASSLGGGAPGGELFF